In its sample, the clone carrying this T cell receptor beta chain was seen a few times. Its cognate antigen is unknown. This entry is derived from a study of blood T cells in healthy people across ages. Study-level findings and limits: It was held that diversity estimates obtained from one million T cells represented underestimates.

This CDR3 comprises 10 residues. Per germline, CDR1 SQVTM and CDR2 ANQGSEA. Trimming took off 7 bases at V and 1 base at J, with 4 bases between the two ends. Using a J-beta primer mix together with a sample-barcoded 5' primer, a second PCR was run for roughly 6 to 12 cycles. TCRdb re-called the 5' RACE reads with MiXCR, one entry per CDR3 protein. The sample records under 1,100,000 distinct CDR3 sequences, 20% to 25% being singletons. In addition, the sample was reused for a study of T cells of mothers and their children.

The receptor was derived from a girl aged 2-10 years in good health. Input material: blood. This chain joins TRBV29-1 and TRBJ1-1, with no clear D. CDR3: CSGANTEAFF. DNA of the CDR3: TGCAGCGGCGCGAACACTGAAGCTTTCTTT.